These 19 T cell receptor beta chains were sequenced from one sample in a study of cytomegalovirus exposure and HLA in healthy donors. In the PCR, 60 Vbeta and 13 Jbeta primers were used. This table comes from immunoSEQ multiplex PCR, and its TCRdb copy is limited to in-frame clones, with some not included. Found here are 100,000 to 150,000 clones, over 9.5% of them singletons; the top ten hold 4.6%. The source material was PBMCs. All receptors derive from a woman under 30 in good health and CMV-seropositive.

The table lists this clone with a few counts. This rearrangement joins TRBV9 to TRBJ1-1; a possible D gene is TRBD1 (6 bases). Germline V gene data show CDR1 as SGDLS and CDR2 as YYNGEE. The CDR3 spans 15 residues. The ends were cut back, 0 bases at V and 4 bases at J, with 13 bases in the middle. The DNA for the CDR3 is TGTGCCAGCAGCGTAGAAGGGGGGGGTTTCACTGAAGCTTTCTTT. Encoded protein: CASSVEGGGFTEAFF.

This rearrangement joins TRBV7-9 to TRBJ2-1, with 12 bases identical to TRBD2. After removal of 4 bases from V and 2 bases from J, the junction contained 9 bases not matched to a gene. The length of the CDR3 is 18 residues. Germline values: CDR1 SEHNR, CDR2 FQNEAQ (reference sequence). The CDR3 DNA sequence: TGTGCCAGCAGCTACCTACCTGGACTAGCGGGAACCTACAATGAGCAGTTCTTC. Its protein is CASSYLPGLAGTYNEQFF.

This chain links TRBV28 with TRBJ1-4, with D uncertain. The CDR3 is made up of 14 amino acids. In germline, CDR1 is MDHEN, CDR2 SYDVKM. The ends were cut back, 5 bases at V and 13 bases at J, with 20 bases in the middle. This CDR3 reads CASSRDGQTPGLFF. Here the CDR3 DNA reads TGTGCCAGCAGTCGCGATGGGCAGACACCCGGACTGTTTTTT.

This clone turned up a few times. The J gene is TRBJ2-3, the V gene TRBV28, with D perhaps matching TRBD2 (5 bases). Trimming took 3 bases from V and 0 from J, leaving 13 bases between them. This CDR3 has 16 amino acids. Germline CDR1 and CDR2: MDHEN and SYDVKM. The CDR3 reads CASSLTGSASTDTQYF. CDR3 nucleotides: TGTGCCAGCAGTTTGACGGGGTCGGCTAGCACAGATACGCAGTATTTT.

V usage is TRBV29-1 and J usage is TRBJ2-7; D ambiguous. The CDR3 runs 17 residues. CDR1 and CDR2 from the germline V gene are SQVTM and ANQGSEA. V lost 2 bases and J lost 0, with 20 bases in between. The CDR3 nucleotides read TGCAGCGTTGAACGGTCAGGTAACGCCCTTAGCTCCTACGAGCAGTACTTC. It encodes CSVERSGNALSSYEQYF.

The chain combines TRBV2 with TRBJ2-1, with 7 bases that match TRBD1. Germline V lookup: CDR1 SNHLY, CDR2 FYNNEI. J gave up 9 bases and V 9 bases, and 8 bases lay outside the gene matches. There are 12 residues in the CDR3. The CDR3 DNA follows: TGTGCCAGTAGGAAACAGGGGCCTGAGCAGTTCTTC. It specifies CASRKQGPEQFF.

The table lists this clone with a few counts. The chain recombines TRBV7-9 with TRBJ2-5; D is undetermined. CDR3 length equals 13 residues. The ends were cut back, 2 bases at V and 0 bases at J, with 4 bases in the middle. From germline, CDR1 is SEHNR and CDR2 FQNEAQ (reference sequence). CDR3 region: CASSLSNQETQYF. The CDR3 nucleotides are TGTGCCAGCAGCTTATCTAACCAAGAGACCCAGTACTTC.

The sample holds a few counts of this clone. This chain links TRBV7-9 with TRBJ2-1; 14 bases match TRBD2. CDR3 length equals 16 residues. Germline lookup yields CDR1 SEHNR and CDR2 FQNEAQ (reference sequence). After removal of 3 bases from V and 6 bases from J, the junction contained 4 bases not matched to a gene. The CDR3 is CASSFPGTSGSNEQFF. The CDR3 coding sequence is TGTGCCAGCAGCTTCCCCGGGACTAGCGGGAGCAATGAGCAGTTCTTC.

This clone has a handful of counts. The DNA for the CDR3 is TGTGCCAGCAGCGTAGGTCAGGGTGGGGGGACTGAAGCTTTCTTT. Its translation is CASSVGQGGGTEAFF. The rearrangement uses TRBV9 and TRBJ1-1, with a tentative D call TRBD1 (5 bases). CDR1 and CDR2 (germline): SGDLS, YYNGEE. The CDR3 sequence is 15 residues long. The V end lost 0 bases, the J end lost 5 bases, and 14 bases lay between the germline ends.

Only a few counts were recorded for this clone. The same CDR3 also results from other DNA sequences found in this sample. V is TRBV5-1 and J is TRBJ2-7, with D unclear. The CDR3 loop spans 13 amino acids. Between the trimmed V and J ends, which lost 2 bases and 0 bases, there was a span of 6 bases. Germline-derived CDR1 and CDR2 are SGHRS and YFSETQ. The CDR3 protein is CASSLPSSYEQYF. The DNA for the CDR3 is TGCGCCAGCAGCTTACCCAGCTCCTACGAGCAGTACTTC.

The V gene is TRBV9, the J gene TRBJ2-7; no clear D gene. Germline CDR1 is SGDLS and CDR2 is YYNGEE. The CDR3 spans 15 residues. V shed 4 bases and J shed 4 bases, with 18 bases lying between them. As DNA, the CDR3 is TGTGCCAGCAGCCCCAGGCCTGACCAGTTTTACGAGCAGTACTTC. Its translation: CASSPRPDQFYEQYF.

This clone was recorded a few times. The J gene is TRBJ2-7, the V gene TRBV28; 12 bases agree with TRBD2. The CDR3 consists of 15 residues. V was clipped by 6 bases and J by 3 bases; unmatched bases: 6. Germline V CDR1 and CDR2: MDHEN, SYDVKM. The CDR3, as DNA: TGTGCCAGCAGGAGGACTAGCGGGGAGTTCTACGAGCAGTACTTC. Its protein product is CASRRTSGEFYEQYF.

This clone was observed a handful of times. The chain carries TRBV28 and TRBJ1-4, with TRBD1 matching 7 bases. The V gene end was trimmed by 7 bases and the J gene end by 2 bases; junction bases not matched to a gene: 7. Per the germline V gene, CDR1 is MDHEN and CDR2 is SYDVKM. The CDR3 totals 15 residues. The CDR3, as DNA: TGTGCCAGCAAGCCCAGGGGGGCGACTAATGAAAAACTGTTTTTT. Protein: CASKPRGATNEKLFF.

This clone was observed a few times. Within the sample, other DNA sequences also encode this same CDR3. The rearrangement links TRBV5-1 to TRBJ2-2, with TRBD2 matching over 7 bases. The CDR3 is 19 amino acids. In germline, CDR1 is SGHRS, CDR2 YFSETQ. Germline trimming cut 0 bases from V and 2 bases from J; bases unmatched to any gene: 13. CDR3 residues: CASSLAGGGSRINTGELFF. CDR3 coding DNA: TGCGCCAGCAGCTTGGCCGGCGGGGGATCCAGGATCAACACCGGGGAGCTGTTTTTT.

This clone was observed a handful of times. V and J are TRBV6-5 and TRBJ2-6; TRBD2 might be the D (6 bases). Germline V gene sequence: CDR1 MNHEY, CDR2 SVGAGI. The V gene lost 10 bases and the J gene lost 0 bases, with 13 bases spanning the gap. This CDR3 is 15 amino acids long. The CDR3: CATQRGNSGANVLTF. The CDR3 DNA reads as TGTGCCACTCAACGGGGGAACTCTGGGGCCAACGTCCTGACTTTC.

The V call is TRBV4-1, the J call TRBJ1-1; a possible D gene is TRBD1 (5 bases). V lost 3 bases to trimming and J lost 0 bases, with 17 bases between them. The CDR3 is 17 residues long. Germline V gene sequence: CDR1 MGHRA, CDR2 YSYEKL. The CDR3 sequence: CASSQEGHTELNTEAFF. DNA for the CDR3: TGCGCCAGCAGCCAGGAAGGACACACAGAATTGAACACTGAAGCTTTCTTT.

The gene calls are TRBV18 and TRBJ2-7; 7 bases agree with TRBD1. J was trimmed by 7 bases and V by 0 bases; bases with no gene match: 12. Germline V lookup: CDR1 KGHSH, CDR2 LQKENI. CDR3 length: 16 amino acids. CDR3 region: CASSPPEGQISGEQYF. The CDR3 nucleotides are TGTGCCAGCTCACCACCAGAGGGACAGATCTCAGGGGAGCAGTACTTC.

This clone has a handful of counts. The CDR3 DNA reads as TGTGCCAGCAGTCCTCAGGGGAACAATCAGCCCCAGCATTTT. It yields the protein CASSPQGNNQPQHF. The chain carries TRBV27 and TRBJ1-5; D is perhaps TRBD1 (6 bases). Trimming shortened V by 5 bases and J by 3 bases, and 11 bases separated the two germline ends. This CDR3 region has 14 residues. Germline V gene data show CDR1 as MNHEY and CDR2 as SMNVEV (reference sequence).

A few counts support this clone. V gene TRBV27 combines with J gene TRBJ1-2; D perhaps matches TRBD1 (6 bases). The CDR3 sequence is 13 residues long. Trimming removed 3 bases at V and 2 bases at J, with 7 bases between. The V gene's germline CDR1 is MNHEY and CDR2 SMNVEV (reference sequence). The chain's CDR3 is CASSFTGNYGYTF. The CDR3 DNA reads TGTGCCAGCAGTTTTACAGGGAACTATGGCTACACCTTC.